This TCR beta chain was sequenced for a study of neurological immune-mediated disorders. Each CDR3 protein gets one entry after TCRdb re-called the 5' RACE reads with MiXCR. The sample includes 30,000 to 45,000 distinct CDR3 sequences, more than 9% of them seen just once. This clonotype has ten or more counts. This receptor was obtained from a woman aged 25 to 39 with HTLV-1-associated myelopathy (HAM/TSP). The specimen was CD4+ T cells from blood.

The CDR3 DNA reads TGCAGTGCCGCTAATCAAGAGACCCAGTACTTC. It encodes CSAANQETQYF. V and J are TRBV20-1 and TRBJ2-5; no clear D gene. Trimming pared 6 bases from V and 2 bases from J, leaving 7 bases between. This CDR3 region has 11 residues. Germline CDR1 DFQATT, CDR2 SNEGSKA (reference sequence).